The 12 T cell receptor beta chains below were found in one sample sequenced in a study of response to subunit inactivated influenza vaccine. TCRdb reanalysed the RT-PCR reads using MiXCR and keeps one entry per CDR3 protein. Altogether fewer than 200,000 distinct CDR3 sequences are present, 9.2% being singletons, with the ten largest covering roughly 10%. Sequencing used non-naive T cells sorted from PBMCs, obtained on the day of vaccination. Receptor source: a man in his fifties or sixties who received an inactivated influenza vaccine.

The count of this clonotype is one. The genes are TRBV7-9 and TRBJ2-2; tentative D call: TRBD2 (5 bases). This CDR3 spans 14 amino acids. Per germline, CDR1 SEHNR and CDR2 FQNEAQ (reference sequence). Deletions cut 1 base from V and 4 bases from J, with 7 bases between. The CDR3 protein is CASSLEAGTGELFF. The CDR3 coding sequence is TGTGCCAGCAGCTTAGAGGCGGGCACCGGGGAGCTGTTTTTT.

This clonotype was recorded a few times. DNA of the CDR3: TGCGCCAGCAGCCCTTCCGGACAGGCCAACGTCCTGACTTTC. This translates into CASSPSGQANVLTF. The V call is TRBV4-3, the J call TRBJ2-6, with D perhaps matching TRBD1 (5 bases). CDR3 length equals 14 residues. Looked up from germline, CDR1 is LGHNA and CDR2 is YSLEER. With 4 bases removed from V and 6 bases from J, the gap between germline ends came to 10 bases.

This clonotype appeared a few times. The V and J genes are TRBV7-2 and TRBJ2-2; D gene uncertain. CDR1 and CDR2 from the germline V gene are SGHTA and FQGNSA. V shed 5 bases and J shed 2 bases, with 12 bases lying between them. The CDR3 runs 15 residues. The CDR3 nucleotides read TGTGCCAGCAGCCTAATTCGCACAAACACCGGGGAGCTGTTTTTT. This codes for CASSLIRTNTGELFF.

This clonotype has just a few counts. The chain has TRBV5-5 and TRBJ1-3; possibly TRBD1 for D (6 bases). Germline CDR1 SGHKS, CDR2 YYEKEE (reference sequence). This CDR3 contains 16 residues. V lost 0 bases and J lost 0, with 10 bases in between. The CDR3 region is CASSLVQGTSGNTIYF. The CDR3 DNA reads as TGTGCCAGCAGCTTGGTACAGGGTACCTCTGGAAACACCATATATTTT.

This clonotype came up a few times. The chain combines TRBV4-1 with TRBJ2-1; D is unresolved. Per germline, CDR1 MGHRA and CDR2 YSYEKL. The CDR3 consists of 16 residues. Trimming shortened V by 4 bases and J by 5 bases, and 18 bases separated the two germline ends. The CDR3 DNA reads as TGCGCCAGCAGCCCCTCATTCAGTAAAACTAACAATGAGCAGTTCTTC. It codes for CASSPSFSKTNNEQFF.

This clonotype was counted at least ten times. This chain connects TRBV12-3 or TRBV12-4 to TRBJ2-1; maybe TRBD2 (5 bases). The CDR3 is 12 residues long. The V end was cut by 6 bases, the J end by 5 bases, with 8 bases between. The CDR3 reads CASSFGDNEQFF. CDR3 bases: TGTGCCAGCAGCTTCGGGGACAATGAGCAGTTCTTC.

This clonotype was picked up many times. At one end the junction does not follow the germline gene, possibly because of a read error. This chain uses TRBV12-3 or TRBV12-4 with TRBJ2-7; 7 nucleotides line up with TRBD1. This CDR3 region has 14 residues. DNA of the CDR3: TGTGCCAGCAGTAGCCGGGACAGCTCCCACGAGCAGTACTTC. It specifies CASSSRDSSHEQYF.

This chain uses TRBV14 with TRBJ2-2; 12 nucleotides agree with TRBD1. The CDR3 runs 19 residues. The V and J ends lost 0 bases and 6 bases, in that order; junction bases with no gene match: 11. Germline assignment: CDR1 SGHDN and CDR2 FVKESK. CDR3 sequence (DNA): TGTGCCAGCAGCCAAGATTTTGGGACAGGGGGCGCATTGCCCGGGGAGCTGTTTTTT. Translating gives CASSQDFGTGGALPGELFF. The full variable domain, with the rest looked up from reference TRBV14 and TRBJ2-2, is EAGVTQFPSHSVIEKGQTVTLRCDPISGHDNLYWYRRVMGKEIKFLLHFVKESKQDESGMPNNRFLAERTGGTYSTLKVQPAELEDSGVYFCASSQDFGTGGALPGELFFGEGSRLTVL.

Ten or more counts support this clonotype. CDR3 DNA: TGCGCCAGCAGCCAAGATAGGGACACTGAAGCTTTCTTT. Translation gives CASSQDRDTEAFF. The chain combines TRBV4-1 with TRBJ1-1; D unclear. The V and J ends lost 0 bases and 3 bases respectively, with 5 bases between them. Germline values: CDR1 MGHRA, CDR2 YSYEKL. The CDR3 has 13 amino acids.

This clonotype was recorded a few times. The V and J genes are TRBV3-1 and TRBJ2-5, with D perhaps matching TRBD2 (6 bases). Germline-derived CDR1 and CDR2 are LGHDT and YNNKEL (reference sequence). V lost 1 base, J lost 1 base, and 13 bases lay in between. The CDR3 runs 16 residues. The CDR3 reads CASSQGGGVGQETQYF. CDR3 DNA sequence: TGTGCCAGCAGCCAAGGCGGCGGGGTGGGCCAAGAGACCCAGTACTTC.

This clonotype was found many times. The chain carries TRBV20-1 and TRBJ2-7, with no clear D. V was cut by 4 bases and J by 3 bases, with 13 bases left in between. The CDR3 covers 13 residues. CDR1 is DFQATT, CDR2 SNEGSKA, per germline (reference sequence). In nucleotides, the CDR3 is TGCAGTGCTATCCTACCGCCAGTCTACGAGCAGTACTTC. Translation gives CSAILPPVYEQYF.

This clonotype was observed at least ten times. The rearrangement links TRBV29-1 to TRBJ2-7; D is undetermined. The CDR3 is 14 residues long. V was shortened by 6 bases and J by 2 bases, with 17 bases between the two germline ends. Germline V gene lookup returns CDR1 SQVTM and CDR2 ANQGSEA. CDR3 in DNA: TGCAGCGTGACCGACCCCATCGGTCCCTACGAGCAGTACTTC. It yields the protein CSVTDPIGPYEQYF.